The rows below give T cell receptor beta chains drawn from one sample of a study of blood T cell repertoires in COVID-19. Libraries were prepared by immunoSEQ multiplex PCR; TCRdb keeps only in-frame clonotypes and omits some of them. The repertoire includes more than 200,000 clones, 70% to 90% of them detected once, and roughly 3% sits in the top ten. What was sequenced was peripheral blood. The receptor source for this set is a man between 18 and 35 years old with active or convalescent COVID-19. CDR3s include the opening cysteine and the closing phenylalanine or tryptophan. D genes are given only for firm matches. Size values are once, few and many counts, or a class for expanded clones, and some rows have none.

v_call,j_call,clone_size,d_call,cdr3_nt,cdr3_aa
TRBV6-5,TRBJ2-1,.,TRBD2,TGTGCCAGCCGGACTAGCGGACCTTCCAATGAGCAGTTCTTC,CASRTSGPSNEQFF
TRBV11-2,TRBJ1-2,.,.,TGTGCCAGCAGCTTAGGGAGCGGTCCCTATGGCTACACCTTC,CASSLGSGPYGYTF
TRBV29-1,TRBJ1-2,.,.,TGCAGCGTTGAATCGGGTAGGGGCTACACCTTC,CSVESGRGYTF
TRBV9,TRBJ2-7,.,.,TGTGCCAGCAGCGTAGGGGGTAGCGCGGCGTCCTACGAGCAGTACTTC,CASSVGGSAASYEQYF
TRBV5-1,TRBJ1-1,few,TRBD1,TGCGCCAGCAGCTTTAACAGGGGGCGTGTGGGCACTGAAGCTTTCTTT,CASSFNRGRVGTEAFF
TRBV10-3,TRBJ2-7,.,.,TGTGCCATCAGTGACCCCGGGGAGCAGTACTTC,CAISDPGEQYF
TRBV7-9,TRBJ1-6,.,.,TGTGCCAGCAGCTTCTACGGGATTAGAGAGTCACCCCTCCACTTT,CASSFYGIRESPLHF
TRBV6-5,TRBJ1-3,.,TRBD1,TGTGCCAGCAGGTCCGGGACAGCCTCTGGAAACACCATATATTTT,CASRSGTASGNTIYF
TRBV5-1,TRBJ2-5,once,TRBD1,TGCGCCAGCAGCGATAACACAGGGGGGCAAGAGACCCAGTACTTC,CASSDNTGGQETQYF
TRBV7-2,TRBJ1-5,.,.,TGTGCCAGCAGCACCCGGAGCAATCAGCCCCAGCATTTT,CASSTRSNQPQHF
TRBV2,TRBJ1-1,.,.,TGTGCCAGCAGTGAGGAGATGAACACTGAAGCTTTCTTT,CASSEEMNTEAFF
TRBV4-1,TRBJ2-7,.,.,TGCGCCAGCAGCCAAACTCTTGGGGCCCACGAGCAGTACTTC,CASSQTLGAHEQYF
TRBV6-5,TRBJ1-1,few,TRBD1,TGTGCCAGCAGACGGACAGGGGCTGAAGCTTTCTTT,CASRRTGAEAFF
TRBV4-3,TRBJ1-1,.,.,TGCGCCAGCAGCCCAGGCATAAAGAACACTGAAGCTTTCTTT,CASSPGIKNTEAFF
TRBV4-3,TRBJ1-2,many,TRBD1,TGCGCCAGCAGCCAAGATCTGGAAACAGGGGGCCGGGGCTACACCTTC,CASSQDLETGGRGYTF
TRBV10-1,TRBJ1-1,once,.,TGCGCCAGCAGTGACGGAACAGACACTGAAGCTTTCTTT,CASSDGTDTEAFF
TRBV19,TRBJ2-3,.,.,TGTGCCAGTAGTCGGACAGGAAGCCGGGACTTGACAGATACGCAGTATTTT,CASSRTGSRDLTDTQYF
TRBV7-6,TRBJ2-1,.,TRBD2,TGTGCCAGCAGCTCGTCTAGCGGGGGCCTGGAGAATGAGCAGTTCTTC,CASSSSSGGLENEQFF
TRBV6-1,TRBJ2-7,.,TRBD1,TGTGCCACCGGGGGATCGGGACAGGGGGTTTCGCAGTACTTC,CATGGSGQGVSQYF
TRBV11-2,TRBJ2-3,.,.,TGTGCCAGCGGAGGTAATATTCTAAGGGATACGCAGTATTTT,CASGGNILRDTQYF
TRBV2,TRBJ1-2,few,.,TGTGCCAGCAGTGAGGTCCTCGGGGACTATGGCTACACCTTC,CASSEVLGDYGYTF
TRBV19,TRBJ2-7,.,.,TGTGCCACCTCGACAGGTCTTTCCTACGAGCAGTACTTC,CATSTGLSYEQYF
TRBV9,TRBJ1-1,few,.,TGTGCCAGCAGCCCTAGCCCTGGGATGAACACTGAAGCTTTCTTT,CASSPSPGMNTEAFF
TRBV5-4,TRBJ2-2,.,TRBD1,TGTGCCAGCAGCTTACGGACAGGGGCTGGCGGGGAGCTGTTTTTT,CASSLRTGAGGELFF
TRBV7-9,TRBJ2-5,.,TRBD2,TGTGCCAGCAGCACGACTAGCGGGTGGGAGGAGACCCAGTACTTC,CASSTTSGWEETQYF
TRBV14,TRBJ1-2,.,.,TGTGCCAGCAGCCAAGATTTGACAAACTATGGCTACACCTTC,CASSQDLTNYGYTF
TRBV19,TRBJ2-2,.,.,TGTGCCAGTAGTATTCGTAGACAGAACACCGGGGAGCTGTTTTTT,CASSIRRQNTGELFF
TRBV7-9,TRBJ1-2,.,.,TGTGCCAGCAGCTTAGAGGCCCTAAGCGGCTATGGCTACACCTTC,CASSLEALSGYGYTF
TRBV3-1/TRBV3-2,TRBJ1-5,.,.,TGTGCCAGCAGCCAAGATAGGACACCTAATCAGCCCCAGCATTTT,CASSQDRTPNQPQHF
TRBV4-3,TRBJ1-5,few,.,TGCGCCAGCAGCCAAGTTCTGGGGAGAAGCAATCAGCCCCAGCATTTT,CASSQVLGRSNQPQHF
TRBV6-2/TRBV6-3,TRBJ2-3,.,TRBD2,TGTGCCAGCAGCGACCCCGGGGGGGCGCCAGATACGCAGTATTTT,CASSDPGGAPDTQYF
TRBV7-9,TRBJ1-1,.,TRBD1,TGTGCCAGCAGACCACCGGACAGGGGGAACACTGAAGCTTTCTTT,CASRPPDRGNTEAFF
TRBV15,TRBJ2-1,.,TRBD1,TGTGCCACCAGCAGAGATATCGGGACAGGGGGGTTCTTC,CATSRDIGTGGFF
TRBV7-3,TRBJ1-1,.,.,TGTGCCAGCAGCGTACAGGGCTTTAGCACTGAAGCTTTCTTT,CASSVQGFSTEAFF
TRBV5-1,TRBJ1-1,.,TRBD1,TGCGCCAGCACCCGGACAGGTCAGAACACTGAAGCTTTCTTT,CASTRTGQNTEAFF
TRBV5-5,TRBJ2-3,few,TRBD1,TGTGCCAGCAGCTGGACAGGGGATTTGTACACAGATACGCAGTATTTT,CASSWTGDLYTDTQYF
TRBV21-1,TRBJ1-5,.,.,TGTGCCAGCAGCAAAGGTAACAGACATAGCAATCAGCCCCAGCATTTT,CASSKGNRHSNQPQHF
TRBV5-1,TRBJ2-7,.,.,TGCGCCAGCAGCTTGGCCGGACTAAGCTACGAGCAGTACTTC,CASSLAGLSYEQYF
TRBV12-3/TRBV12-4,TRBJ1-2,.,.,TGTGCCAGCAGTTTAGCGGTGAGCTATGGCTACACCTTC,CASSLAVSYGYTF
TRBV9,TRBJ2-3,.,.,TGTGCCAGCAGCGTAGCGGGGGGCCGAACAGATACGCAGTATTTT,CASSVAGGRTDTQYF
TRBV7-2,TRBJ2-1,.,TRBD2,TGTGCCAGCAGCTTTAGCGGGGGAAAATACAATGAGCAGTTCTTC,CASSFSGGKYNEQFF
TRBV28,TRBJ1-5,.,.,TGTGCCACCCGATACAGCGGGGATTTACAGCCCCAGCATTTT,CATRYSGDLQPQHF
TRBV2,TRBJ2-7,.,.,TGTGCCAGTCAGCTTATGACTCTAGGGCAGTACTTC,CASQLMTLGQYF
TRBV9,TRBJ1-1,.,.,TGTGCCAGCAGCGTAGCTCAGGGCGGAAACACTGAAGCTTTCTTT,CASSVAQGGNTEAFF
TRBV18,TRBJ2-7,large,TRBD1,TGTGCCAGCTGCCCCCGGGACAGACTCTACGAGCAGTACTTC,CASCPRDRLYEQYF
TRBV6-5,TRBJ2-7,.,TRBD2,TGTGCCAGCAGCCCCGGGAGGGGGTTCTCCTACGAGCAGTACTTC,CASSPGRGFSYEQYF
TRBV10-3,TRBJ1-2,.,TRBD1,TGTGCCATCAGTCCGACTACGACAGGGGGCGCTAACTATGGCTACACCTTC,CAISPTTTGGANYGYTF
TRBV12-3/TRBV12-4,TRBJ2-1,once,.,TGTGCCAGCAGTTCTGAGTGGAATGAGCAGTTCTTC,CASSSEWNEQFF
TRBV19,TRBJ2-7,.,TRBD2,TGTGCCACCTCGACTAGCGGGAGTGACGAGCAGTACTTC,CATSTSGSDEQYF
TRBV10-3,TRBJ2-3,.,TRBD2,TGTGCCATCAGTCTTCACGGGGGGGCAGGTGATACGCAGTATTTT,CAISLHGGAGDTQYF
TRBV11-2,TRBJ2-7,.,.,TGTGCCAGCAGCTCTACAAGGGGCTCCTACGAGCAGTACTTC,CASSSTRGSYEQYF
TRBV4-1,TRBJ2-7,.,TRBD2,TGCGCCACCAGGACTAGCGGGCCCAGCGAGCAGTACTTC,CATRTSGPSEQYF
TRBV7-9,TRBJ2-3,.,.,TGTGCCAGCAGCCCCGTCGGGGTCGCCAGCACAGATACGCAGTATTTT,CASSPVGVASTDTQYF
TRBV10-2,TRBJ2-1,.,.,TGCGCCAGCAGTGACACCGGGGGTCCCTTCTACAATGAGCAGTTCTTC,CASSDTGGPFYNEQFF
TRBV9,TRBJ2-1,.,.,TGTGCCAGCAGCCCTAGTACTCCCCTCTACAATGAGCAGTTCTTC,CASSPSTPLYNEQFF